The T cell receptor (beta chain) under discussion was sequenced for a study of regulatory T cells in long-lasting Graves disease. This clonotype has just a few counts. Its cognate antigen is unknown. The time point: persistent/refractory GD, antithyroid drugs over 5 years with positive TRAb. The TCR library used RNA extracted from PBMCs. Patients with Graves' disease were diagnosed by American Thyroid Association guidelines. Each patient gave around 10 milliliters of EDTA-anticoagulated peripheral blood. Study findings and constraints: Patients whose Graves' disease persisted exhibited lower TCR diversity than those newly diagnosed.

CDR1 SGDLS and CDR2 YYNGEE come from the germline V gene. The germline V and J ends were trimmed by 1 base and 2 bases, with 15 bases remaining between them. The CDR3 has 17 amino acids. TCR beta libraries were built with iRepertoire HTBI primers and Arm-PCR of CDR3 regions. TCRdb processed the multiplex PCR reads anew with MiXCR; each CDR3 protein has one entry. Found here are 600,000 to 850,000 distinct CDR3 sequences, 25% to 35% of them singletons; the top ten hold 40% to 50%. Sequencing was performed on peripheral blood mononuclear cells (PBMCs), taken when the disease was refractory, from a patient treated with antithyroid drugs. The chain couples TRBV9 to TRBJ2-2; a possible D gene is TRBD2 (5 bases). This sequence originates from a female donor with Graves disease. This CDR3 reads CASSVTAESFNTGELFF. CDR3 DNA sequence: TGTGCCAGCAGCGTAACAGCGGAATCTTTTAACACCGGGGAGCTGTTTTTT. Filled out from reference TRBV9 and TRBJ2-2, the complete variable domain reads DSGVTQTPKHLITATGQRVTLRCSPRSGDLSVYWYQQSLDQGLQFLIQYYNGEERAKGNILERFSAQQFPDLHSELNLSSLELGDSALYFCASSVTAESFNTGELFFGEGSRLTVL.